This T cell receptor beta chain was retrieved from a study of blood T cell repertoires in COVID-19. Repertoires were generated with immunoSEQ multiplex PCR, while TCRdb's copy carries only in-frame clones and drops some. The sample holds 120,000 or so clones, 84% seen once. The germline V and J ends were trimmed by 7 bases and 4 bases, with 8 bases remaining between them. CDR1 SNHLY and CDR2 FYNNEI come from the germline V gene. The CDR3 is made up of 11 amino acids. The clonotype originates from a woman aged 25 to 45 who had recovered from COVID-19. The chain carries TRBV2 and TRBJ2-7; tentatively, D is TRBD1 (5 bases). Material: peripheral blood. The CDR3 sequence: CASKTDYEQYF. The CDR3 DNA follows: TGTGCCAGCAAGACAGATTACGAGCAGTACTTC. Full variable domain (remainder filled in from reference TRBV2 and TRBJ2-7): EPEVTQTPSHQVTQMGQEVILRCVPISNHLYFYWYRQILGQKVEFLVSFYNNEISEKSEIFDDQFSVERPDGSNFTLKIRSTKLEDSAMYFCASKTDYEQYFGPGTRLTVT.